The 31 T cell receptor beta chains reported below all come from one sample, sequenced in a study of shared clonotypes between healthy human individuals (dated by TCRdb to the early 2020s). Libraries were prepared through the immunoSEQ multiplex PCR assay. In TCRdb, the immuneACCESS table is reduced to in-frame sequences with V and J assigned. These tables do not hold every clone; where another copy was compared, an unresolved V gene accounts for under half, and the others remain unexplained. Within this sample are a few million clones, with approximately 94% of them counted one time only. The top ten hold less than 0.15% of the sample. The sample was naive CD4+ T cells sorted from blood. Interpreted using the paper, the cell subset or site label stands for: CD45RA+ positively selected. The receptor set was obtained from a man younger than 35 in good health.

The chain links TRBV6-5 to TRBJ2-1, with 15 bases fitting TRBD2. Per the germline V gene, CDR1 is MNHEY and CDR2 is SVGAGI. Germline trimming cut 7 bases from V and 9 bases from J; bases unmatched to any gene: 4. The CDR3 length is 14 residues. For the CDR3, the DNA is TGTGCCAGCAAACCGGGACTAGCGGGAGGTGAGCAGTTCTTC. This codes for CASKPGLAGGEQFF.

The chain employs TRBV6-1 and TRBJ2-7; TRBD1 might be the D (6 bases). Trimming removed 8 bases from V and 2 bases from J, with 19 bases in between. The CDR3 is 15 residues long. The V gene's germline CDR1 is MNHNS and CDR2 SASEGT. Written as DNA, the CDR3 is TGTGCCAGCCACAGGGCCCCGGACTTGACCTACGAGCAGTACTTC. It specifies CASHRAPDLTYEQYF.

The CDR3 DNA is TGTGCCAGCAGTGCTCCGGGACAGCCACCCCTAGAGCAGTACTTC. Its protein is CASSAPGQPPLEQYF. V is TRBV6-1 and J is TRBJ2-7; 7 bases fit TRBD1. V shed 4 bases, J shed 7 bases, and the junction held 13 bases outside the gene matches. The CDR3 is 15 residues long. Per germline, CDR1 MNHNS and CDR2 SASEGT.

In its sample, this clone was seen once. This specimen includes other DNA sequences encoding the same CDR3. The rearrangement joins TRBV19 to TRBJ2-2; the match to TRBD1 covers 8 bases. Germline loops: CDR1 LNHDA, CDR2 SQIVND (reference sequence). This CDR3 spans 14 amino acids. V lost 9 bases and J lost 3; bases outside the gene matches: 6. The CDR3 nucleotides are TGTGCCAGCAGAGACAGGGGAGACACCGGGGAGCTGTTTTTT. As protein: CASRDRGDTGELFF.

V is TRBV10-2 and J is TRBJ1-1; tentatively, D is TRBD1 (6 bases). Deletions cut 8 bases from V and 4 bases from J, with 14 bases between. The CDR3 is made up of 13 amino acids. Germline V gene lookup returns CDR1 WSHSY and CDR2 SAAADI. Here the CDR3 reads CASAVGGGTEAFF. CDR3 nucleotide sequence: TGCGCCAGCGCGGTTGGAGGGGGCACTGAAGCTTTCTTT.

The chain employs TRBV6-1 and TRBJ1-1; D gene unclear. Trimming stripped 6 bases from V and 1 base from J, with 9 bases between. The CDR3 is 13 amino acids. Germline CDR1 reads MNHNS; CDR2 reads SASEGT. The CDR3 reads CASSFRRNTEAFF. For the CDR3, the DNA is TGTGCCAGCAGCTTTAGGAGGAACACTGAAGCTTTCTTT.

The chain combines TRBV30 with TRBJ2-5; weak D call: TRBD1 (6 bases). Trimming took 4 bases from V and 4 from J, leaving 13 bases between them. The CDR3 is 13 amino acids. Germline CDR1 GTSNPN, CDR2 SVGIG (reference sequence). The CDR3 DNA sequence: TGTGCCTGGACTTTTGGGGGCAGAGAGACCCAGTACTTC. Amino acid sequence: CAWTFGGRETQYF.

The J gene is TRBJ2-1, the V gene TRBV29-1, with 7 bases matching TRBD1. Germline trimming cut 4 bases from V and 6 bases from J; bases unmatched to any gene: 6. This CDR3 spans 13 amino acids. Looked up from germline, CDR1 is SQVTM and CDR2 is ANQGSEA. CDR3 nucleotide sequence: TGCAGCGTTGGACAGGGCAATAGCAATGAGCAGTTCTTC. This translates into CSVGQGNSNEQFF.

The rearrangement uses TRBV29-1 and TRBJ2-5; 9 nucleotides agree with TRBD2. The CDR3 extends over 14 amino acids. The V gene end was trimmed by 5 bases and the J gene end by 2 bases; junction bases not matched to a gene: 6. Germline V lookup: CDR1 SQVTM, CDR2 ANQGSEA. Here the CDR3 DNA reads TGCAGCGTTCTTGCGGGGGGGAGTCAAGAGACCCAGTACTTC. Protein: CSVLAGGSQETQYF.

The CDR3 coding sequence is TGTGCCAGCAGCCCCTCGGGACTAGCGGGATCAGATACGCAGTATTTT. Its translation: CASSPSGLAGSDTQYF. The V gene is TRBV5-4, the J gene TRBJ2-3; TRBD2 matches at 13 bases. This CDR3 has 16 amino acids. Losses at the gene ends were 4 bases for V and 4 bases for J; bases not matched to a gene: 6. The V gene's germline CDR1 is SGHNT and CDR2 YYREEE (reference sequence).

The chain joins TRBV5-1 to TRBJ1-6; weak D call: TRBD1 (5 bases). Per germline, CDR1 SGHRS and CDR2 YFSETQ. The CDR3 sequence is 16 residues long. V was trimmed by 2 bases and J by 8 bases, leaving 17 bases between them. The CDR3 DNA reads TGCGCCAGCAGCTTACGATCGGGACCCCTTGATTCACCCCTCCACTTT. It codes for CASSLRSGPLDSPLHF.

As regards this clone: This specimen includes other DNA sequences encoding the same CDR3. J is TRBJ1-3 and V is TRBV9; 11 nucleotides match TRBD1. Germline assignment: CDR1 SGDLS and CDR2 YYNGEE. The CDR3 is made up of 15 amino acids. After removal of 2 bases from V and 2 bases from J, the junction contained 0 bases not matched to a gene. CDR3 nucleotide sequence: TGTGCCAGCAGCGTGGGACAGGGGGCTGGAAACACCATATATTTT. Its translation: CASSVGQGAGNTIYF.

About this clone itself: Additional DNA sequences in this sample encode the identical CDR3. The rearrangement joins TRBV6-5 to TRBJ2-3; no firm D call. Germline values: CDR1 MNHEY, CDR2 SVGAGI. The CDR3 is 14 residues long. The V gene lost 6 bases and the J gene lost 0 bases, with 10 bases spanning the gap. For the CDR3, the DNA is TGTGCCAGCAGGTTGGGCCGGAGCACAGATACGCAGTATTTT. Protein product: CASRLGRSTDTQYF.

This clone was observed a handful of times. CDR3 DNA: TGTGCCAGCAGCTTGACAGGGAGAGACTATGGCTACACCTTC. Translation gives CASSLTGRDYGYTF. The chain combines TRBV5-4 with TRBJ1-2; TRBD1 might be the D (6 bases). The CDR3 is 14 residues long. V gave up 1 base and J gave up 3 bases, with 10 bases separating them. Germline CDR1 SGHNT, CDR2 YYREEE (reference sequence).

The CDR3 loop reads CASSQVGVSYGYTF. CDR3 DNA sequence: TGCGCCAGCAGCCAAGTTGGGGTGAGCTATGGCTACACCTTC. The chain couples TRBV4-1 to TRBJ1-2; no clear D gene. Germline CDR1 reads MGHRA; CDR2 reads YSYEKL. CDR3 length: 14 amino acids. V was clipped by 1 base and J by 4 bases, with 10 bases between them.

The V call is TRBV5-1, the J call TRBJ2-1, with D possibly being TRBD2 (6 bases). CDR1 SGHRS and CDR2 YFSETQ come from the germline V gene. The V end lost 0 bases, the J end lost 7 bases, and 14 bases lay between the germline ends. The CDR3 is 15 amino acids. The DNA of the CDR3 is TGCGCCAGCAGCTTGGGGACTACGGGGTGGAATGAGCAGTTCTTC. Translating it yields CASSLGTTGWNEQFF.

This clone has a single count. The chain links TRBV6-5 to TRBJ1-2, with 9 positions matching TRBD1. Germline V gene sequence: CDR1 MNHEY, CDR2 SVGAGI. J lost 6 bases, V lost 2 bases, and 10 bases had no gene match. The CDR3 has 16 amino acids. The CDR3, as DNA: TGTGCCAGCAGTTACAGATTACCGACAGGGGGGAATGGCTACACCTTC. Protein product: CASSYRLPTGGNGYTF.

The chain is built from TRBV7-9 and TRBJ1-5, with a tentative D call TRBD1 (5 bases). This CDR3 is 14 amino acids long. Per the germline V gene, CDR1 is SEHNR and CDR2 is FQNEAQ (reference sequence). V lost 1 base and J lost 4, with 8 bases in between. In DNA, the CDR3 is TGTGCCAGCAGCTTAGGACAGCCTAATCAGCCCCAGCATTTT. This gives the protein CASSLGQPNQPQHF. Full variable domain (missing parts from reference TRBV7-9 and TRBJ1-5): DTGVSQNPRHKITKRGQNVTFRCDPISEHNRLYWYRQTLGQGPEFLTYFQNEAQLEKSRLLSDRFSAERPKGSFSTLEIQRTEQGDSAMYLCASSLGQPNQPQHFGDGTRLSIL.

This chain links TRBV29-1 with TRBJ2-7; 10 bases fit TRBD1. Germline values: CDR1 SQVTM, CDR2 ANQGSEA. This CDR3 has 14 amino acids. The J segment lost 4 bases and the V segment lost 0 bases, leaving 3 bases of the junction unmatched. The CDR3 DNA is TGCAGCGTTGAAGATCAGGGACAGGGGTACGAGCAGTACTTC. Protein: CSVEDQGQGYEQYF.

The V gene is TRBV2, the J gene TRBJ2-7, with D unclear. The CDR3 is 11 amino acids. Germline values: CDR1 SNHLY, CDR2 FYNNEI. V was trimmed by 7 bases and J by 6 bases, leaving 10 bases between them. The CDR3, as DNA: TGTGCCAGCATCGAGGAATCCGAGCAGTACTTC. It specifies CASIEESEQYF.

This chain uses TRBV28 with TRBJ2-7; D perhaps matches TRBD2 (6 bases). This CDR3 is 15 amino acids long. Germline CDR1 MDHEN, CDR2 SYDVKM. Trimming left V 6 bases short and J 2 bases short, with 17 bases between. DNA of the CDR3: TGTGCCAGCAGCTATCAGCTAGCGAGGCCCTACGAGCAGTACTTC. It yields the protein CASSYQLARPYEQYF.

This chain links TRBV19 with TRBJ2-5, with 8 bases that match TRBD1. The junction had 5 bases not matched to a gene; V was cut back by 8 bases and J by 3 bases. This CDR3 contains 13 residues. Germline CDR1 is LNHDA and CDR2 is SQIVND (reference sequence). The CDR3 sequence: CASYYRGEETQYF. The CDR3 DNA is TGTGCCAGTTACTACAGGGGGGAAGAGACCCAGTACTTC.

About this clone: The sample contains more than one DNA sequence encoding this CDR3. The genes are TRBV5-1 and TRBJ2-7, with 9 bases aligning to TRBD1. The V gene end was trimmed by 4 bases and the J gene end by 4 bases; junction bases not matched to a gene: 6. The germline V gene has CDR1 SGHRS and CDR2 YFSETQ. The CDR3 has 14 amino acids. In DNA, the CDR3 is TGCGCCAGCAGCCCTGGACAGGGGCCTTACGAGCAGTACTTC. As protein: CASSPGQGPYEQYF.

This chain links TRBV28 with TRBJ1-2, with a tentative D call TRBD1 (5 bases). V lost 5 bases, J lost 4 bases, and 20 bases lay in between. The CDR3 covers 16 residues. Germline V gives CDR1 MDHEN, CDR2 SYDVKM. CDR3 region: CASSGGRGPQPYGYTF. For the CDR3, the DNA is TGTGCCAGCAGTGGGGGTCGTGGACCCCAGCCCTATGGCTACACCTTC.

The chain is built from TRBV6-6 and TRBJ2-3; 10 nucleotides match TRBD1. From germline, CDR1 is MNHNY and CDR2 SVGAGI (reference sequence). Trimming removed 5 bases from V and 0 bases from J; junction bases left unmatched: 2. The CDR3 consists of 15 residues. CDR3 loop: CASSDRGRSTDTQYF. CDR3 bases: TGTGCCAGCAGTGACAGGGGGCGAAGCACAGATACGCAGTATTTT.

The rearrangement links TRBV27 to TRBJ1-2; TRBD1 matches at 7 bases. The V gene end was trimmed by 2 bases and the J gene end by 0 bases; junction bases not matched to a gene: 6. CDR1 and CDR2 from the germline V gene are MNHEY and SMNVEV (reference sequence). The CDR3 has 16 residues. The CDR3 is CASSLDRATANYGYTF. The CDR3 nucleotides read TGTGCCAGCAGTTTAGACAGGGCGACTGCTAACTATGGCTACACCTTC.

This chain connects TRBV27 to TRBJ2-7; 7 bases match TRBD1. Germline lookup yields CDR1 MNHEY and CDR2 SMNVEV (reference sequence). V was pared by 6 bases and J by 2 bases, with 16 bases of the junction left unmatched. The CDR3 runs to 17 residues. In nucleotides, the CDR3 is TGTGCCAGCAGCCCAGATTGGGGACAGTCGAATACCTACGAGCAGTACTTC. Translating gives CASSPDWGQSNTYEQYF.

The genes are TRBV10-1 and TRBJ2-2; 10 bases are shared with TRBD1. This CDR3 region has 14 residues. Per germline, CDR1 WNHNN and CDR2 SYGVQD (reference sequence). With 7 bases clipped from V and 4 bases from J, the junction kept 3 bases outside the gene matches. In DNA, the CDR3 is TGCGCCAGCATTGGGACAGGGGCCACCGGGGAGCTGTTTTTT. Translated, it gives CASIGTGATGELFF.

The chain couples TRBV11-2 to TRBJ2-7, with D perhaps TRBD2 (6 bases). The V end lost 7 bases, the J end lost 6 bases, and 13 bases lay between the germline ends. Germline V lookup: CDR1 SGHAT, CDR2 FQNNGV. The CDR3 has 12 residues. Written as DNA, the CDR3 is TGTGCCAGCACCCCTGGAGGGCGCGAGCAGTACTTC. Residues: CASTPGGREQYF.

V usage is TRBV10-3 and J usage is TRBJ2-6; D not certain. Germline CDR1 reads ENHRY; CDR2 reads SYGVKD. This CDR3 spans 15 amino acids. V was clipped by 5 bases and J by 0 bases, with 8 bases between them. The CDR3 DNA follows: TGTGCCATCAGTCCATCAGGCTCTGGGGCCAACGTCCTGACTTTC. Translating it yields CAISPSGSGANVLTF.

The chain is built from TRBV5-1 and TRBJ2-2; D is unclear. CDR1 and CDR2 (germline): SGHRS, YFSETQ. The CDR3 has 14 amino acids. V lost 5 bases and J 0 bases, leaving 8 bases between the germline ends. The CDR3 is CASSRKPNTGELFF. In nucleotides, the CDR3 is TGCGCCAGCAGTCGAAAACCGAACACCGGGGAGCTGTTTTTT.